This is a list of T cell receptor beta chains from one sample in a study of blood T cell repertoires in COVID-19. Produced via immunoSEQ multiplex PCR; TCRdb's table is partial and in-frame only. The data contain about 340,000 clones, approximately 82% of them singletons. Sequenced: peripheral blood. The origin of the receptors is a man between 25 and 39 years old with active or convalescent COVID-19. Both conserved end residues are part of each CDR3. A D gene is named only where the DNA matches it firmly. Clone size is not always given. Where it is, it says once, few, many or a class for expanded clones.

>TRBJ2-4|TRBV2|TRBD1|NA
CASSPPTGSKNIQYF
TGTGCCAGCAGCCCCCCGACAGGGAGCAAAAACATTCAGTACTTC
>TRBJ1-1|TRBV5-1|TRBD1|NA
CASSRNTGTGTTEAFF
TGCGCCAGCAGCAGAAATACCGGGACAGGGACCACTGAAGCTTTCTTT
>TRBJ2-1|TRBV29-1|NA|NA
CSVEVWTAHGNNEQFF
TGCAGCGTTGAAGTATGGACAGCGCACGGAAACAATGAGCAGTTCTTC
>TRBJ1-3|TRBV2|NA|NA
CASSLGRLPGNTIYF
TGTGCCAGCAGTCTAGGCAGATTACCTGGAAACACCATATATTTT
>TRBJ2-3|TRBV25-1|NA|once
CASSEFGLVRSTDTQYF
TGTGCCAGCAGTGAATTCGGTCTAGTTAGGAGCACAGATACGCAGTATTTT
>TRBJ1-1|TRBV7-2|NA|once
CASSLGQGSTEAFF
TGTGCCAGCAGCTTAGGGCAGGGATCCACTGAAGCTTTCTTT
>TRBJ2-1|TRBV6-4|TRBD2|few
CASSDSTSGRAGSNEQFF
TGTGCCAGCAGTGACTCAACTAGCGGGAGGGCCGGCTCTAATGAGCAGTTCTTC
>TRBJ1-1|TRBV4-3|NA|few
CASSQDSTANTEAFF
TGCGCCAGCAGCCAAGATTCTACAGCGAACACTGAAGCTTTCTTT
>TRBJ2-3|TRBV5-4|NA|NA
CASSFSSVADTQYF
TGTGCCAGCAGCTTCTCTAGTGTGGCAGATACGCAGTATTTT
>TRBJ2-2|TRBV5-1|TRBD1|NA
CASRPRTGINTGELFF
TGCGCCAGCAGACCTAGGACAGGGATAAACACCGGGGAGCTGTTTTTT
>TRBJ2-5|TRBV6-5|TRBD2|few
CASSYVASGNDETQYF
TGTGCCAGCAGTTACGTGGCTAGCGGGAACGATGAGACCCAGTACTTC
>TRBJ2-5|TRBV19|TRBD2|NA
CASSIGRGFEETQYF
TGTGCCAGTAGTATCGGGCGGGGGTTTGAAGAGACCCAGTACTTC
>TRBJ2-7|TRBV6-5|TRBD1|NA
CASIPDRFPYEQYF
TGTGCCAGCATTCCGGACAGGTTCCCCTACGAGCAGTACTTC
>TRBJ2-7|TRBV4-1|NA|NA
CASSRRGAYEQYF
TGCGCCAGCAGCAGGAGGGGCGCCTACGAGCAGTACTTC
>TRBJ1-1|TRBV7-9|NA|NA
CALGERFTEAFF
TGTGCCCTCGGGGAGAGGTTCACTGAAGCTTTCTTT
>TRBJ1-1|TRBV3-1/TRBV3-2|NA|NA
CASRADTEAFF
TGTGCCAGCAGGGCCGACACTGAAGCTTTCTTT
>TRBJ1-2|TRBV5-1|TRBD1|NA
CASSLSGGYGYTF
TGCGCCAGCAGCTTATCAGGGGGCTATGGCTACACCTTC
>TRBJ1-5|TRBV19|NA|NA
CASSIGGQPQHF
TGTGCCAGTAGTATTGGCGGACAGCCCCAGCATTTT
>TRBJ2-5|TRBV7-6|TRBD2|NA
CASSLLSGAQETQYF
TGTGCCAGCAGCTTACTGAGCGGGGCCCAAGAGACCCAGTACTTC
>TRBJ1-4|TRBV24-1|TRBD1|NA
CATSDDREGNEKLFF
TGTGCCACCAGTGATGACAGGGAAGGGAATGAAAAACTGTTTTTT
>TRBJ1-1|TRBV11-2|NA|NA
CASSWGMNTEAFF
TGTGCCAGCAGCTGGGGCATGAACACTGAAGCTTTCTTT
>TRBJ2-7|TRBV15|TRBD2|NA
CATSLGRDYEQYF
TGTGCCACCAGTCTCGGGAGGGACTACGAGCAGTACTTC
>TRBJ2-6|TRBV18|NA|once
CASSREGGAGANVLTF
TGTGCCAGCTCCCGCGAGGGGGGGGCTGGGGCCAACGTCCTGACTTTC
>TRBJ2-2|TRBV6-5|TRBD1|NA
CASTRTGRGTGELFF
TGTGCCAGCACCAGGACAGGGCGGGGCACCGGGGAGCTGTTTTTT
>TRBJ2-7|TRBV28|TRBD1|NA
CASWGTGSYEQYF
TGTGCCAGCTGGGGGACAGGGTCCTACGAGCAGTACTTC
>TRBJ2-7|TRBV28|NA|NA
CASSLQGYEQYF
TGTGCCAGCAGCCTCCAGGGTTACGAGCAGTACTTC
>TRBJ2-3|TRBV27|TRBD2|NA
CASSLKSGIYTQYF
TGTGCCAGCAGTTTAAAAAGCGGGATATATACGCAGTATTTT
>TRBJ2-5|TRBV11-2|TRBD2|NA
CASSVRGEYQETQYF
TGTGCCAGCAGCGTACGGGGGGAGTACCAAGAGACCCAGTACTTC